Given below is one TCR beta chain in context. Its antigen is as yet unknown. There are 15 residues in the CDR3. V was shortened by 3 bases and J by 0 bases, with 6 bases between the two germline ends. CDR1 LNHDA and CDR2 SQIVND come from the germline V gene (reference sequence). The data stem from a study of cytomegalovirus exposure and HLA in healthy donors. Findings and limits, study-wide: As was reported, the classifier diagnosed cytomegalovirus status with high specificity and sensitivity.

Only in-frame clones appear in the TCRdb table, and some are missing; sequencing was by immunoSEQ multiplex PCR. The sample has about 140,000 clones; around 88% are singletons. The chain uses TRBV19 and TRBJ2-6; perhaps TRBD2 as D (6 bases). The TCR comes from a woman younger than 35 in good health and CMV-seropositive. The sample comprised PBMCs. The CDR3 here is CASSMGGSGANVLTF. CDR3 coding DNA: TGTGCCAGTAGTATGGGGGGCTCTGGGGCCAACGTCCTGACTTTC.